The 14 T cell receptor beta chains reported below all come from one sample, sequenced in a study of blood T cells in healthy people across ages (dated by TCRdb to between 2014 and 2017). Libraries were made using 5' RACE. The sequencing machine was an Illumina HiSeq 2500. A second PCR of roughly 7 to 11 cycles was performed with a sample-barcoded 5' primer and a J-beta primer mix. The public reads were reprocessed in TCRdb via fastp at Q25 and MiXCR, keeping in-frame beta chains. Every distinct CDR3 protein forms one entry, paired with its most common genes and DNA. The sample profile shows under 2,000,000 distinct CDR3 sequences; approximately 50% of them were found once. Around 2.1% of the sample belongs to the ten largest clones. The specimen was blood. The receptors were sampled from a middle-aged woman in good health.

Turning to this clonotype: The junction departs from germline at one end; a sequencing error may be responsible. The chain links TRBV7-7 to TRBJ1-6; D is uncertain. The germline CDR1 and CDR2 sequences are SSHAT and FNYEAQ (reference sequence). The CDR3 extends over 16 amino acids. The CDR3 region is CASSFSKEEDNSPLHF. Written as DNA, the CDR3 is TGTGCTAGCAGCTTTAGCAAGGAGGAGGATAATTCACCCCTCCACTTT.

V and J are TRBV6-6 and TRBJ1-2, with D hard to call. The germline CDR1 and CDR2 sequences are MNHNY and SVGAGI (reference sequence). Trimming cost V 4 bases and J 4 bases, with 13 bases left between them. The CDR3 contains 14 residues. The CDR3 sequence is CASSFLPGGYGYTF. The CDR3 DNA reads as TGTGCCAGCAGTTTTCTCCCAGGCGGCTATGGCTACACCTTC.

The chain combines TRBV12-3 or TRBV12-4 with TRBJ2-5; 7 bases map to TRBD1. With 2 bases clipped from V and 2 bases from J, the junction kept 14 bases outside the gene matches. CDR3 size: 18 residues. The CDR3 DNA reads TGTGCCAGCAGTTTACAAACCCGGACAGGAGCCCCTCAAGAGACCCAGTACTTC. This codes for CASSLQTRTGAPQETQYF.

The chain carries TRBV6-1 and TRBJ2-7; D may be TRBD1 or TRBD2 (5 bases each). Germline CDR1 is MNHNS and CDR2 is SASEGT. V lost 8 bases and J 0 bases, leaving 17 bases between the germline ends. CDR3 length: 15 amino acids. As DNA, the CDR3 is TGTGCCAGCCGCAACGGTTGGGGGAACTCCTACGAGCAGTACTTC. This gives the protein CASRNGWGNSYEQYF.

This sequence joins TRBV5-1 and TRBJ1-2, with unresolved D. This CDR3 comprises 15 residues. Per germline, CDR1 SGHRS and CDR2 YFSETQ. V was shortened by 0 bases and J by 2 bases, with 11 bases between the two germline ends. CDR3 sequence (DNA): TGCGCCAGCAGCTTGGTGGCAGGAGAGAACTATGGCTACACCTTC. It translates to CASSLVAGENYGYTF.

The chain has TRBV7-2 and TRBJ1-2; 8 nucleotides align to TRBD1. The V segment lost 5 bases and the J segment 8 bases; nucleotides outside the gene matches: 10. The CDR3 runs 14 residues. Germline V gene lookup returns CDR1 SGHTA and CDR2 FQGNSA. The chain's CDR3 is CASSPGRTGQGYTF. CDR3 DNA: TGTGCCAGCAGCCCCGGTCGGACAGGGCAGGGCTACACCTTC.

The chain links TRBV20-1 to TRBJ2-1; 8 nucleotides align to TRBD2. Germline trimming cut 3 bases from V and 10 bases from J; bases unmatched to any gene: 17. This CDR3 region has 16 residues. Germline assignment: CDR1 DFQATT and CDR2 SNEGSKA (reference sequence). This CDR3 is CSASSRTSSGRREQFF. The CDR3 DNA is TGCAGTGCTAGCTCACGGACTAGCTCAGGGCGGCGCGAGCAGTTCTTC.

As to this clonotype: Relative to the germline gene, one junction end is altered; a read error may explain this. CDR3 bases: TGTGCTAGCAGCTCCGGGGGACTAGCTACAGATACGCAGTATTTT. Its translation is CASSSGGLATDTQYF. V gene TRBV7-7 combines with J gene TRBJ2-3; 9 nucleotides match TRBD2. The CDR3 covers 15 residues. CDR1 is SSHAT, CDR2 FNYEAQ, per germline (reference sequence).

This clonotype was detected only a few times. The rearrangement links TRBV20-1 to TRBJ2-7, with 11 positions matching TRBD2. Germline V CDR1 and CDR2: DFQATT, SNEGSKA (reference sequence). The CDR3 loop spans 14 amino acids. Germline trimming cut 0 bases from V and 3 bases from J; bases unmatched to any gene: 1. CDR3 region: CSARDTSGGYEQYF. The CDR3 region has the DNA TGCAGTGCTAGAGATACTAGCGGGGGCTACGAGCAGTACTTC.

J is TRBJ2-5 and V is TRBV5-1, with 11 bases aligning to TRBD2. J lost 1 base, V lost 4 bases, and 9 bases had no gene match. CDR1 and CDR2 from the germline V gene are SGHRS and YFSETQ. The CDR3 is 17 residues long. CDR3 nucleotide sequence: TGCGCCAGCAGCCCTGGACTAGCGGGCCTACGCCAAGAGACCCAGTACTTC. Protein: CASSPGLAGLRQETQYF. Full variable domain (missing parts from reference TRBV5-1 and TRBJ2-5): KAGVTQTPRYLIKTRGQQVTLSCSPISGHRSVSWYQQTPGQGLQFLFEYFSETQRNKGNFPGRFSGRQFSNSRSEMNVSTLELGDSALYLCASSPGLAGLRQETQYFGPGTRLLVL.

The table lists this clonotype with a few counts. The chain recombines TRBV20-1 with TRBJ2-1; no clear D. Trimming removed 3 bases at V and 0 bases at J, with 12 bases between. The CDR3 is 15 residues long. The V gene's germline CDR1 is DFQATT and CDR2 SNEGSKA (reference sequence). The CDR3 protein is CSASRRPGSYNEQFF. The DNA of the CDR3 is TGCAGTGCTAGCCGGCGACCGGGCTCCTACAATGAGCAGTTCTTC.

The chain has TRBV25-1 and TRBJ2-2; maybe TRBD2 (5 bases). Germline CDR1 and CDR2: MGHDK and SYGVNS. V lost 7 bases and J 3 bases, leaving 18 bases between the germline ends. CDR3 length: 16 residues. CDR3 sequence reads: CASTLTTGFYTGELFF. Here the CDR3 DNA reads TGTGCCAGCACCCTAACGACGGGGTTTTACACCGGGGAGCTGTTTTTT.

Concerning this clonotype itself: The junction does not match germline at one end; this may be a read error. The genes are TRBV15 and TRBJ1-2; TRBD1 aligns across 8 bases. The V gene's germline CDR1 is LNHNV and CDR2 YYDKDF (reference sequence). The CDR3 extends over 14 amino acids. CDR3 DNA: TGTGCCACCAGCGGAGACAGGGGCGGGTATGGCTACACCTTC. It is translated as CATSGDRGGYGYTF.

This clonotype was picked up a small number of times. This rearrangement joins TRBV4-3 to TRBJ1-4; TRBD1 might be the D (5 bases). This CDR3 is built from 16 residues. Trimming shortened V by 3 bases and J by 1 base, and 12 bases separated the two germline ends. In germline, CDR1 is LGHNA, CDR2 YSLEER. As DNA, the CDR3 is TGCGCCAGCAGCCATGGGGGGGAGGGAACTAATGAAAAACTGTTTTTT. Translated: CASSHGGEGTNEKLFF.